Each of the 9 T cell receptor beta chains below was sequenced from the same sample in a study of blood T cells in healthy people across ages. A J-beta primer mix and a sample-barcoded 5' primer were used in a second PCR of roughly 7 to 12 cycles. TCRdb re-analysed the 5' RACE reads in MiXCR, keeping a single row per CDR3 protein. The sample has some 550,000 distinct CDR3 sequences; 40% to 55% are singletons. Input material: blood. The source is an older man in good health.

Of note for this clonotype: A much more abundant neighbour one base away suggests this may be a read error. The chain is built from TRBV29-1 and TRBJ2-7; TRBD1 matches at 8 bases. This CDR3 is built from 13 residues. The J segment lost 7 bases and the V segment lost 5 bases, leaving 10 bases of the junction unmatched. The V gene's germline CDR1 is SQVTM and CDR2 ANQGSEA. DNA for the CDR3: TGCAGCGTTCGTGAGACAGGGGCGAGGGAGCAGTACTTC. This codes for CSVRETGAREQYF.

This chain uses TRBV29-1 with TRBJ2-1, with D perhaps matching TRBD1 or TRBD2 (5 bases each). V lost 7 bases and J 1 base, leaving 26 bases between the germline ends. Germline V gives CDR1 SQVTM, CDR2 ANQGSEA. The CDR3 covers 18 residues. CDR3 in amino acids: CSGYGAARPVQSYNEQFF. The DNA for the CDR3 is TGCAGCGGCTACGGGGCCGCACGACCAGTCCAGTCCTACAATGAGCAGTTCTTC.

The V call is TRBV29-1, the J call TRBJ2-4; 8 bases are a match to TRBD1. Germline V gene sequence: CDR1 SQVTM, CDR2 ANQGSEA. The CDR3 loop spans 19 amino acids. J was trimmed by 0 bases and V by 4 bases; bases with no gene match: 17. This CDR3 reads CSVATGGPGGDLAKNIQYF. The CDR3 nucleotides are TGCAGCGTTGCCACAGGGGGTCCCGGAGGGGACTTAGCCAAAAACATTCAGTACTTC.

This clonotype has ten or more counts. This may come from a read error, since a much larger clone is one base off. This chain connects TRBV27 to TRBJ2-7; D possibly corresponds to TRBD2 (6 bases). The ends were cut back, 11 bases at V and 1 base at J, with 12 bases in the middle. This CDR3 region has 12 residues. The germline V gene encodes CDR1 MNHEY and CDR2 SMNVEV (reference sequence). CDR3 sequence (DNA): TGTGCCGCTCGGCGGGGTTCCTACGAGCAGTACTTC. Amino acids: CAARRGSYEQYF.

V is TRBV19 and J is TRBJ1-4; D unclear. V was shortened by 3 bases and J by 6 bases, with 5 bases between the two germline ends. CDR3 size: 12 residues. Germline V CDR1 and CDR2: LNHDA, SQIVND (reference sequence). The CDR3 is CASSIRDEKLFF. CDR3 coding DNA: TGTGCCAGTAGTATTCGTGATGAAAAACTGTTTTTT.

The gene calls are TRBV20-1 and TRBJ2-7, with 9 bases that match TRBD2. CDR1 is DFQATT and CDR2 is SNEGSKA in the germline V gene (reference sequence). Trimming at V came to 0 bases and at J to 2 bases, leaving 8 bases not matched to a gene. The CDR3 contains 16 residues. CDR3 residues: CSARDLAGDAPYEQYF. The CDR3 DNA is TGCAGTGCTAGAGATTTAGCGGGAGATGCTCCCTACGAGCAGTACTTC.

This sequence joins TRBV21-1 and TRBJ2-4; the DNA was not used to check the table's D call, TRBD1. TRBV21-1 represents a pseudogene. The CDR3 has 15 amino acids. This CDR3 is CASSRDRGRANIQYF. As DNA, the CDR3 is TGTGCCAGCAGCAGAGACAGGGGGCGAGCAAACATTCAGTACTTC.

This rearrangement joins TRBV13 to TRBJ2-7, with 11 bases aligning to TRBD2. CDR3 length: 17 amino acids. The germline gives CDR1 PRHDT, CDR2 FYEKMQ (reference sequence). The ends lost 6 bases at V and 3 bases at J; junction bases unmatched: 13. The CDR3 DNA reads as TGTGCCAGCAGTTACACCCCGGGAACTAGCGGGAGCTACGAGCAGTACTTC. It codes for CASSYTPGTSGSYEQYF.

V usage is TRBV5-6 and J usage is TRBJ2-7; 10 bases agree with TRBD2. Losses at the gene ends were 0 bases for V and 2 bases for J; bases not matched to a gene: 5. CDR1 and CDR2 from the germline V gene are SGHDT and YYEEEE. The CDR3 has 16 amino acids. The DNA for the CDR3 is TGTGCCAGCAGCTTGGGTCCACTAGCGGGGACCTACGAGCAGTACTTC. Protein sequence: CASSLGPLAGTYEQYF. Based on the CDR3 plus reference TRBV5-6 and TRBJ2-7, the full variable domain is DAGVTQSPTHLIKTRGQQVTLRCSPKSGHDTVSWYQQALGQGPQFIFQYYEEEERQRGNFPDRFSGHQFPNYSSELNVNALLLGDSALYLCASSLGPLAGTYEQYFGPGTRLTVT.